The 10 T cell receptor beta chains below come from one sample, sequenced in a study of CD8 T cells in ankylosing spondylitis. One entry per CDR3 protein, called by TCRdb with MiXCR from the 5' RACE reads. The table includes more than 600,000 distinct CDR3 sequences, around 20% detected once. Antigens for these TCRs are unknown. The study's findings and limits: Ankylosing spondylitis blood seemed to carry a telltale TCR beta motif made of under ten highly homologous variants.

The sequenced material came from blood, either unsorted or a sorted T cell fraction (not recorded which). The receptors derive from a male donor with ankylosing spondylitis.

This chain connects TRBV29-1 to TRBJ1-3, with D perhaps matching TRBD1 (6 bases). Germline values: CDR1 SQVTM, CDR2 ANQGSEA. Trimming took 6 bases from V and 1 from J, leaving 7 bases between them. This CDR3 contains 12 residues. The CDR3 nucleotides read TGCAGCGTCCAGGGGTCTGGAAACACCATATATTTT. This codes for CSVQGSGNTIYF.

This clonotype showed up just a few times. The J gene is TRBJ1-5, the V gene TRBV5-1; TRBD1 agrees at 9 bases. CDR1 is SGHRS and CDR2 is YFSETQ in the germline V gene. J was trimmed by 0 bases and V by 4 bases; bases with no gene match: 5. CDR3 length: 16 residues. The CDR3 bases are TGCGCCAGCAGCCCCGGGACAGGGAATAGCAATCAGCCCCAGCATTTT. Encoded protein: CASSPGTGNSNQPQHF.

This clonotype was detected a few times. This sequence joins TRBV15 and TRBJ2-4; TRBD1 agrees at 10 bases. The CDR3 runs to 16 residues. The germline CDR1 and CDR2 sequences are LNHNV and YYDKDF (reference sequence). Germline trimming cut 1 base from V and 2 bases from J; bases unmatched to any gene: 2. CDR3 nucleotides: TGTGCCACCAGCAGAGGGACAGGGGGAACCAAAAACATTCAGTACTTC. This codes for CATSRGTGGTKNIQYF.

This clonotype was observed a few times. This chain joins TRBV9 and TRBJ2-3; the match to TRBD1 covers 9 bases. The CDR3 length is 16 residues. Trimming removed 0 bases from V and 2 bases from J; junction bases left unmatched: 4. CDR1 SGDLS and CDR2 YYNGEE come from the germline V gene. The CDR3 reads CASSVAGTGFTDTQYF. For the CDR3, the DNA is TGTGCCAGCAGCGTAGCCGGGACAGGGTTCACAGATACGCAGTATTTT.

The chain carries TRBV12-5 and TRBJ2-1; D remains unclear. The CDR3 length is 17 residues. Trimming pared 1 base from V and 0 bases from J, leaving 13 bases between. Germline V gene sequence: CDR1 LGHNT, CDR2 FRNRAP. The CDR3 DNA follows: TGTGCTAGTGGTTTGGCAGCACGACGCCGCTCCTACAATGAGCAGTTCTTC. This translates into CASGLAARRRSYNEQFF.

This rearrangement joins TRBV7-2 to TRBJ2-2; the D gene could be TRBD1 or TRBD2 (5 bases each). The CDR3 length is 14 residues. Deletions cut 5 bases from V and 8 bases from J, with 15 bases between. Germline assignment: CDR1 SGHTA and CDR2 FQGNSA. The CDR3 sequence: CASSPLWGRGELFF. Written as DNA, the CDR3 is TGTGCCAGCAGCCCCTTATGGGGGAGAGGGGAGCTGTTTTTT.

The chain recombines TRBV29-1 with TRBJ2-1; 9 nucleotides align to TRBD2. The CDR3 runs to 14 residues. Germline CDR1 SQVTM, CDR2 ANQGSEA. The trim removed 4 bases at V and 6 bases at J, leaving 7 bases unmatched. The CDR3 protein is CSVVGGRAPNEQFF. Written as DNA, the CDR3 is TGCAGCGTTGTCGGCGGGAGGGCTCCCAATGAGCAGTTCTTC.

This rearrangement joins TRBV7-9 to TRBJ2-1; 7 bases align to TRBD2. The V segment lost 4 bases and the J segment 0 bases; nucleotides outside the gene matches: 9. The germline gives CDR1 SEHNR, CDR2 FQNEAQ (reference sequence). The CDR3 is made up of 17 amino acids. The CDR3 region has the DNA TGTGCCAGCAGCTCCGCTAGCGGTCAAAGCTCCTACAATGAGCAGTTCTTC. Translating gives CASSSASGQSSYNEQFF.

This chain connects TRBV4-1 to TRBJ2-7; 10 nucleotides align to TRBD2. With 1 base clipped from V and 6 bases from J, the junction kept 9 bases outside the gene matches. The CDR3 has 16 amino acids. The germline V gene encodes CDR1 MGHRA and CDR2 YSYEKL. CDR3 amino acids: CASSQGPLAGEGEQYF. The CDR3 DNA reads as TGCGCCAGCAGCCAAGGGCCTCTAGCGGGAGAGGGCGAGCAGTACTTC.

This rearrangement joins TRBV10-3 to TRBJ2-5; perhaps TRBD2 as D (6 bases). The CDR3 spans 14 residues. Per the germline V gene, CDR1 is ENHRY and CDR2 is SYGVKD. Trimming took off 4 bases at V and 2 bases at J, with 11 bases between the two ends. CDR3 nucleotide sequence: TGTGCCATCAGTGGCTGGGGGGAGCAAGAGACCCAGTACTTC. Translating it yields CAISGWGEQETQYF.